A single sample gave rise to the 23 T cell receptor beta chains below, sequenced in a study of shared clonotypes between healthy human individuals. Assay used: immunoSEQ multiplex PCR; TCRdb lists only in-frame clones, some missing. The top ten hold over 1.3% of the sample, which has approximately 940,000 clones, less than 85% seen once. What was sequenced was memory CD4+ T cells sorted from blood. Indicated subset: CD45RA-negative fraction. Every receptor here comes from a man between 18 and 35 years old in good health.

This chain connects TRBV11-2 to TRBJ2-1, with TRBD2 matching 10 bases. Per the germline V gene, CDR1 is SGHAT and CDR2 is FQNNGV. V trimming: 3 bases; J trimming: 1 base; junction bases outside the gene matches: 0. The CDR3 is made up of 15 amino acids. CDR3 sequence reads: CASSFSGRSYNEQFF. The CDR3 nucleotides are TGTGCCAGCAGCTTTAGCGGGAGGTCCTACAATGAGCAGTTCTTC.

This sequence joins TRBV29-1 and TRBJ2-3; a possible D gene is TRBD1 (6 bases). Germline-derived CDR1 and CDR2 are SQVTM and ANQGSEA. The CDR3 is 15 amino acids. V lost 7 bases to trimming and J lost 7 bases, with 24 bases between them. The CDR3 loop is CSGADRDNLKNTQYF. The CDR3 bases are TGCAGCGGAGCCGACCGGGACAACTTAAAAAATACGCAGTATTTT.

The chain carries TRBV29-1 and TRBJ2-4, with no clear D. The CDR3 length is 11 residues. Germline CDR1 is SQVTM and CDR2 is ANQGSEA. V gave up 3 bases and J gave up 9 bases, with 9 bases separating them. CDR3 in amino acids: CSVDWDTIQYF. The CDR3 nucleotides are TGCAGCGTTGACTGGGATACCATTCAGTACTTC.

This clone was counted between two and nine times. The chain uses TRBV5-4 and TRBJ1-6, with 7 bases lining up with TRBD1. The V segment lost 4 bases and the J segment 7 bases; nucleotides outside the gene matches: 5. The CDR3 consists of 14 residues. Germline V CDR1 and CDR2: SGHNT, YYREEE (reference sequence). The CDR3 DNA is TGTGCCAGCAGCAGGGGACAGCCCAATTCACCCCTCCACTTT. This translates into CASSRGQPNSPLHF.

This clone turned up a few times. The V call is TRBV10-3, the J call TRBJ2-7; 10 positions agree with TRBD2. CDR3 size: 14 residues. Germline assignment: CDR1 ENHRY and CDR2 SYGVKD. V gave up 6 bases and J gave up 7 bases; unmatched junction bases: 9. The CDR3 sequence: CAISIGLAAGEQYF. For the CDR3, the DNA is TGTGCCATCAGCATAGGACTAGCGGCGGGGGAGCAGTACTTC.

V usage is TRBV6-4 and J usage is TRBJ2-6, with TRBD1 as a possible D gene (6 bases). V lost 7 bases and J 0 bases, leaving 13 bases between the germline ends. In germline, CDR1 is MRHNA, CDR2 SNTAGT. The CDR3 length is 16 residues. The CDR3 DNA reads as TGTGCCAGCATTAAGACAGGCCCCTCTGGGGCCAACGTCCTGACTTTC. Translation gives CASIKTGPSGANVLTF.

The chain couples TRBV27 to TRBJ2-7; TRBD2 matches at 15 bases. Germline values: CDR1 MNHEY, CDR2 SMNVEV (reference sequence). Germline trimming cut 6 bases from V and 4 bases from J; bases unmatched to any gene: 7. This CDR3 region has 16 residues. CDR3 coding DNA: TGTGCCAGCAGCCTTGGACTAGCGGGAGGGCATTACGAGCAGTACTTC. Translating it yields CASSLGLAGGHYEQYF.

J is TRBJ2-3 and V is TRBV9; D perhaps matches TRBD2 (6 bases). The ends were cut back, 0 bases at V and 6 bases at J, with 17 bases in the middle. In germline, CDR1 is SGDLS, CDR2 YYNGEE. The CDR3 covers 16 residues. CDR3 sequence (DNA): TGTGCCAGCAGCGTAGGTTATCGGGGGTCGGCTGATACGCAGTATTTT. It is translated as CASSVGYRGSADTQYF.

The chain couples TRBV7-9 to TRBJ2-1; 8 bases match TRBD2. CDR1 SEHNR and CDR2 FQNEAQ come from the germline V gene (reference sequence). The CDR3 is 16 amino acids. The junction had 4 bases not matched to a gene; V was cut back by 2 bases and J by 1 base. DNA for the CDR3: TGTGCCAGCAGCTTAATTGGCGGGGGGTCCTACAATGAGCAGTTCTTC. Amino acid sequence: CASSLIGGGSYNEQFF.

In nucleotides, the CDR3 is TGTGCCAGCAGCTTAGGGGACAGGGGAGGCACTGAAGCTTTCTTT. Its translation is CASSLGDRGGTEAFF. The chain uses TRBV7-9 and TRBJ1-1; TRBD1 matches 10 bases. Germline V gene sequence: CDR1 SEHNR, CDR2 FQNEAQ (reference sequence). V was pared by 1 base and J by 4 bases, with 3 bases of the junction left unmatched. The CDR3 is 15 amino acids.

The CDR3 sequence is CASSRGEWGNQPQHF. DNA of the CDR3: TGTGCCAGTAGTAGGGGGGAATGGGGCAATCAGCCCCAGCATTTT. The chain couples TRBV19 to TRBJ1-5; D may be TRBD1 (5 bases). Trimming removed 4 bases at V and 2 bases at J, with 12 bases between. This CDR3 is built from 15 residues. Germline CDR1 is LNHDA and CDR2 is SQIVND (reference sequence). The complete variable domain, with remaining parts taken from reference TRBV19 and TRBJ1-5, reads DGGITQSPKYLFRKEGQNVTLSCEQNLNHDAMYWYRQDPGQGLRLIYYSQIVNDFQKGDIAEGYSVSREKKESFPLTVTSAQKNPTAFYLCASSRGEWGNQPQHFGDGTRLSIL.

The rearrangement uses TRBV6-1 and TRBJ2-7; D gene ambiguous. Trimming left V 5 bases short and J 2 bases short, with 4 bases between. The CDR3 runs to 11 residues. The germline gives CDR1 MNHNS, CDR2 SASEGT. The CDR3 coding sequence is TGTGCCAGCAGTCGGGCCTACGAGCAGTACTTC. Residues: CASSRAYEQYF.

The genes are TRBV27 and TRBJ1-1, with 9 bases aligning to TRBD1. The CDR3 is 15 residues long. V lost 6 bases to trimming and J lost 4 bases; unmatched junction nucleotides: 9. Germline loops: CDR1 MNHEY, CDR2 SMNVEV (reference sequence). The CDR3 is CASRIKDRGFTEAFF. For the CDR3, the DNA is TGTGCCAGCAGGATTAAAGACAGGGGGTTCACTGAAGCTTTCTTT.

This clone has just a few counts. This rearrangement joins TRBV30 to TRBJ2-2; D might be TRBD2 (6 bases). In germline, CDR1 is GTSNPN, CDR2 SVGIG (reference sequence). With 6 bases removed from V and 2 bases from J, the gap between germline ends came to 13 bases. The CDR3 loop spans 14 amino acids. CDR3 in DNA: TGTGCCTGCGGAGGGCCGAAAAACACCGGGGAGCTGTTTTTT. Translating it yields CACGGPKNTGELFF.

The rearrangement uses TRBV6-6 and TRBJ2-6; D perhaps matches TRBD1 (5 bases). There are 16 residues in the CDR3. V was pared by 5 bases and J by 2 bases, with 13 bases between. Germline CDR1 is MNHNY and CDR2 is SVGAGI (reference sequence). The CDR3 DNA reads TGTGCCAGCAGTCCAACAGGAAGCACTGGGGCCAACGTCCTGACTTTC. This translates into CASSPTGSTGANVLTF.

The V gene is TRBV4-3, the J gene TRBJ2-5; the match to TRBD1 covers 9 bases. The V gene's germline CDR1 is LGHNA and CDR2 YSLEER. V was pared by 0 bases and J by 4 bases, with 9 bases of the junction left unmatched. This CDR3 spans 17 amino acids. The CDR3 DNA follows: TGCGCCAGCAGCCAAGAGGGGAAACAGGGGGCGCGAGAGACCCAGTACTTC. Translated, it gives CASSQEGKQGARETQYF.

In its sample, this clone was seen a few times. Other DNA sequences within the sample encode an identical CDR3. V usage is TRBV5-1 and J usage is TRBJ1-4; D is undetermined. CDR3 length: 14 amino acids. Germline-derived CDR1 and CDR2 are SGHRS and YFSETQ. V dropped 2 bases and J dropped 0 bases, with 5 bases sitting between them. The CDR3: CASSLASTNEKLFF. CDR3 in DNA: TGCGCCAGCAGCTTAGCGTCAACTAATGAAAAACTGTTTTTT.

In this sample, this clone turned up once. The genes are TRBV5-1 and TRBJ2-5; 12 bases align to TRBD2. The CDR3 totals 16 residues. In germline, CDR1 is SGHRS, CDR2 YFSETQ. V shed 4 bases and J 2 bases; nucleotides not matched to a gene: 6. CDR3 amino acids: CASSPGTSGSQETQYF. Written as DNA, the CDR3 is TGCGCCAGCAGCCCAGGGACTAGCGGGTCTCAAGAGACCCAGTACTTC.

The CDR3 region has the DNA TGTGCCTGGAGTGGACTAGCGGGGGACACCCAGTACTTC. Translation gives CAWSGLAGDTQYF. The chain couples TRBV30 to TRBJ2-5; 12 nucleotides match TRBD2. The CDR3 spans 13 residues. Per germline, CDR1 GTSNPN and CDR2 SVGIG (reference sequence). J gave up 8 bases and V 1 base, and 2 bases lay outside the gene matches.

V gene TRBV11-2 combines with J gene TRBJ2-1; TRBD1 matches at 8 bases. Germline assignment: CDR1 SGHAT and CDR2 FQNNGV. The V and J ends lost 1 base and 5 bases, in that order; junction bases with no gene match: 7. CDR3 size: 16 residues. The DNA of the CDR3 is TGTGCCAGCAGCTTAGGAACAGGGGGGATAAACAATGAGCAGTTCTTC. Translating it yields CASSLGTGGINNEQFF.

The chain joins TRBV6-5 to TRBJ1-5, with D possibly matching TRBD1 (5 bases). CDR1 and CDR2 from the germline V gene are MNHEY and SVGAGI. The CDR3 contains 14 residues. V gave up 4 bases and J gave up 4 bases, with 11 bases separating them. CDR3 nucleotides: TGTGCCAGCAGTTCGAGGGGTCCTAATCAGCCCCAGCATTTT. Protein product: CASSSRGPNQPQHF.

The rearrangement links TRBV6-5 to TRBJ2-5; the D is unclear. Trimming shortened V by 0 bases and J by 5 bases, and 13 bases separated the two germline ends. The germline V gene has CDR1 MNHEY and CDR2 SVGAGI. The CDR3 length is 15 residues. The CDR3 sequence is CASSYSWASLETQYF. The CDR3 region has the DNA TGTGCCAGCAGTTACTCTTGGGCTAGTCTGGAGACCCAGTACTTC.

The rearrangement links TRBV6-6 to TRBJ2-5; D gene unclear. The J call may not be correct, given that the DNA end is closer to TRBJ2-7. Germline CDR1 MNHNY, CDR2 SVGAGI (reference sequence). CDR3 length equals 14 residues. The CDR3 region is CASSYSSIGYEQYF. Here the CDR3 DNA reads TGTGCCAGCAGTTACTCGAGCATCGGTTACGAGCAGTACTTC.